These T cell receptor beta chains were read from a single sample in a study of shared clonotypes between healthy human individuals. Produced via immunoSEQ multiplex PCR; TCRdb's table is partial and in-frame only. The table records roughly 510,000 clones, roughly 85% of them present only once. The sample comprised PBMCs. These receptors came from a woman between 40 and 55 years old in good health. Some clones in this sample may be carry-over from other donors' samples. Each CDR3 is given with its conserved first and last residue. The order of the fields is CDR3 length, clone size, J gene, D gene, V gene, CDR3 DNA, CDR3 protein. D genes are given only for firm matches. Clone size is stated in some rows and not others, as once, few, many or a class when expanded.

16,.,TRBJ2-3,TRBD2,TRBV11-2,TGTGCCAGCAGCTTAGCTGCGGGGGTTAGAACAGATACGCAGTATTTT,CASSLAAGVRTDTQYF
19,.,TRBJ2-6,.,TRBV2,TGTGCCAGCAGTGTTTATCCGGTAGGGCAGAGCTCTGGGGCCAACGTCCTGACTTTC,CASSVYPVGQSSGANVLTF
16,.,TRBJ1-2,TRBD1,TRBV18,TGTGCCAGCTCACCCTTAGGGACAGCCGGTCAGTATGGCTACACCTTC,CASSPLGTAGQYGYTF
13,.,TRBJ2-7,.,TRBV5-1,TGCGCCAGCAGCTTGGAGTACGGTGGCGAGCAGTACTTC,CASSLEYGGEQYF
15,.,TRBJ2-7,TRBD2,TRBV5-1,TGCGCCAGCAGAGAAGCCGGACTAGCAACGAACGAGCAGTACTTC,CASREAGLATNEQYF
14,.,TRBJ2-4,.,TRBV5-1,TGCGCCAGCAGCCGTCAGGGGCCGGCAAACATTCAGTACTTC,CASSRQGPANIQYF
15,.,TRBJ2-1,TRBD2,TRBV5-1,TGCGCCAGCAGCTTAACGTCGGGGGGGTCCGAGGCTCAGTTCTTC,CASSLTSGGSEAQFF
14,.,TRBJ2-5,.,TRBV5-4,TGTGCCAGCAGCTTGGAGCCCAACCAAGAGACCCAGTACTTC,CASSLEPNQETQYF
15,.,TRBJ2-1,TRBD1,TRBV28,TGTGCCAGCAGTCGGACAGGGAATAGGTACAATGAGCAGTTCTTC,CASSRTGNRYNEQFF
17,few,TRBJ1-3,TRBD1,TRBV7-8,TGTGCCAGCAGCATCCGGGACAGGGATTTTTCCGGAAACACCATATATTTT,CASSIRDRDFSGNTIYF